The T cell receptor (beta chain) under discussion was sequenced for a study of blood T cell repertoires in COVID-19. For the study at large: The United States, Italy and Spain provided the acute and convalescent COVID-19 samples.

This clone came up once. The germline CDR1 and CDR2 sequences are SNHLY and FYNNEI. With 2 bases removed from V and 0 bases from J, the gap between germline ends came to 8 bases. The CDR3 is 15 amino acids. Original handling: The assay estimated nucleated cells by amplifying reference gene primers. Produced via immunoSEQ multiplex PCR; TCRdb's table is partial and in-frame only. That table supplies the V and J calls and clone size; D and trimming were determined from the DNA. The sample lists more than 25,000 clones, 85% to 90% occurring once. The sequenced material came from peripheral blood. V gene TRBV2 combines with J gene TRBJ2-1; D perhaps matches TRBD2 (6 bases). The receptor's source is a human donor in a cohort sampled during active COVID-19. The CDR3 sequence is CASSESGGSYNEQFF. The DNA for the CDR3 is TGTGCCAGCAGTGAATCCGGGGGCTCCTACAATGAGCAGTTCTTC.